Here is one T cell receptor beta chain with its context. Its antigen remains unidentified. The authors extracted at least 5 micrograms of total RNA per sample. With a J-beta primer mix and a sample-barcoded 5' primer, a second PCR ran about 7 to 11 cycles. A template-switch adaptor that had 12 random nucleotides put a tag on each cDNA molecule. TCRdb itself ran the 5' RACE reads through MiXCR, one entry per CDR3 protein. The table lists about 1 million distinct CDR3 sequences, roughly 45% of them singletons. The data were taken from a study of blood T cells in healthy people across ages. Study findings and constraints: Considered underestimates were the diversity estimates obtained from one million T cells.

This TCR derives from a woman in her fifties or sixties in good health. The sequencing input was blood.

This CDR3 is CASSLDTQPGSYEQYF. CDR3 bases: TGTGCCAGCAGCTTAGACACCCAGCCCGGATCCTACGAGCAGTACTTC. This chain links TRBV7-2 with TRBJ2-7; the D is unclear. This CDR3 has 16 residues. Germline CDR1 reads SGHTA; CDR2 reads FQGNSA. Trimming removed 1 base from V and 1 base from J, with 14 bases in between.